Below, 9 T cell receptor beta chains from the same sample are listed, as sequenced in a study of T cell responses to AZD1222 COVID-19 vaccine. TCRdb's table, derived via immunoSEQ multiplex PCR, lists solely in-frame clones and lacks some. This table has 250,000 or so clones, 93% appearing once. Material: peripheral blood, obtained on day 0 of AZD1222 vaccination. The source of these receptors is an adult in good health.

The rearrangement links TRBV10-3 to TRBJ1-1; weak D call: TRBD1 (6 bases). This CDR3 is built from 16 residues. Germline-derived CDR1 and CDR2 are ENHRY and SYGVKD. The ends were cut back, 5 bases at V and 0 bases at J, with 16 bases in the middle. CDR3 bases: TGTGCCATCAGTCGGAGGCAGGGGAGGATGAACACTGAAGCTTTCTTT. Amino acids: CAISRRQGRMNTEAFF.

This rearrangement joins TRBV9 to TRBJ1-1; unclear D gene. V gave up 2 bases and J gave up 5 bases, with 10 bases separating them. Germline values: CDR1 SGDLS, CDR2 YYNGEE. The CDR3 sequence is 13 residues long. The CDR3 region is CASSVSQGTEAFF. DNA of the CDR3: TGTGCCAGCAGCGTGAGCCAAGGAACTGAAGCTTTCTTT.

V gene TRBV6-1 combines with J gene TRBJ1-4; a weak D match, TRBD1 (6 bases). Germline V gives CDR1 MNHNS, CDR2 SASEGT. The CDR3 contains 14 residues. Trimming pared 3 bases from V and 8 bases from J, leaving 13 bases between. The CDR3 region has the DNA TGTGCCAGCAGTGACGGGGGGCGTCTGGAAAAACTGTTTTTT. The encoded protein is CASSDGGRLEKLFF.

The V gene is TRBV5-1, the J gene TRBJ1-2; D is unclear. Deletions cut 0 bases from V and 5 bases from J, with 14 bases between. The CDR3 runs 15 residues. Germline assignment: CDR1 SGHRS and CDR2 YFSETQ. CDR3 amino acids: CASSLVEGWVYGYTF. The CDR3 coding sequence is TGCGCCAGCAGCTTGGTGGAGGGATGGGTATATGGCTACACCTTC.

The chain carries TRBV19 and TRBJ2-1, with 9 positions matching TRBD2. This CDR3 has 15 amino acids. The germline gives CDR1 LNHDA, CDR2 SQIVND (reference sequence). Trimming removed 4 bases from V and 6 bases from J; junction bases left unmatched: 7. The CDR3 region has the DNA TGTGCCAGTAGTACGCCTAGCGGGAATAGCAATGAGCAGTTCTTC. Residues: CASSTPSGNSNEQFF.

The genes are TRBV2 and TRBJ2-1; 13 nucleotides align to TRBD2. There are 17 residues in the CDR3. V lost 7 bases, J lost 10 bases, and 16 bases stayed unmatched. The germline V gene encodes CDR1 SNHLY and CDR2 FYNNEI. This CDR3 is CASKQETSGGRKNEQFF. The CDR3 nucleotides are TGTGCCAGCAAGCAGGAGACTAGCGGGGGGCGAAAAAACGAGCAGTTCTTC.

This chain joins TRBV5-1 and TRBJ2-5; tentative D call: TRBD2 (7 bases). The germline CDR1 and CDR2 sequences are SGHRS and YFSETQ. This CDR3 has 17 residues. With 3 bases removed from V and 1 base from J, the gap between germline ends came to 19 bases. CDR3 loop: CASSSWGGRVIQETQYF. The CDR3 DNA reads as TGCGCCAGCAGCTCCTGGGGGGGGCGGGTGATCCAAGAGACCCAGTACTTC.

The genes are TRBV13 and TRBJ1-6; possible D gene TRBD1, 5 bases. Trimming pared 8 bases from V and 3 bases from J, leaving 11 bases between. The CDR3 runs to 14 residues. Germline-derived CDR1 and CDR2 are PRHDT and FYEKMQ (reference sequence). The CDR3 coding sequence is TGTGCCAGCCGCAGGGCATACTATAATTCACCCCTCCACTTT. It codes for CASRRAYYNSPLHF.

The chain is built from TRBV7-9 and TRBJ2-1, with D possibly being TRBD1 (5 bases). The CDR3 has 16 amino acids. Germline V CDR1 and CDR2: SEHNR, FQNEAQ (reference sequence). V was cut by 1 base and J by 6 bases, with 16 bases left in between. The CDR3: CASSLGHQGQGNEQFF. CDR3 nucleotides: TGTGCCAGCAGCTTAGGTCATCAGGGTCAGGGCAATGAGCAGTTCTTC.